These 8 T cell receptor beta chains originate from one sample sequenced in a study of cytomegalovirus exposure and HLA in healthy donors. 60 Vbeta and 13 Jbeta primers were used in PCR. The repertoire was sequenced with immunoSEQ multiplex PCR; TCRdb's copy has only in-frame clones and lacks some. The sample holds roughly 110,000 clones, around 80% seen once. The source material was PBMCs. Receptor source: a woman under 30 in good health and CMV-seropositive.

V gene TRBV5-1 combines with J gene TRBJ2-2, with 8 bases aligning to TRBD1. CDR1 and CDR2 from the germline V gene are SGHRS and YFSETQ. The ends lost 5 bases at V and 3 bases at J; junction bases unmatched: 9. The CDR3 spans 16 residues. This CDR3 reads CASSLTRQGYTGELFF. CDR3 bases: TGCGCCAGCAGTTTAACCCGACAGGGGTACACCGGGGAGCTGTTTTTT.

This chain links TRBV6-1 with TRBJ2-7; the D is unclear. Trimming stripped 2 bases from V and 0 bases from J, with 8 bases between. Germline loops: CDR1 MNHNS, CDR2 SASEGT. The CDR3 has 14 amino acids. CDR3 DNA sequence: TGTGCCAGCAGTGAACAGGCTGCCTCCTACGAGCAGTACTTC. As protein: CASSEQAASYEQYF.

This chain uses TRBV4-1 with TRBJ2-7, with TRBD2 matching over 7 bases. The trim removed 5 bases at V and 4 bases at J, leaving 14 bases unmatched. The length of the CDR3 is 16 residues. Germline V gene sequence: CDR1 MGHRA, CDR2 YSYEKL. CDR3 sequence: CASSAGSGTTYYEQYF. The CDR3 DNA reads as TGCGCCAGCAGCGCGGGATCCGGGACTACCTATTACGAGCAGTACTTC.

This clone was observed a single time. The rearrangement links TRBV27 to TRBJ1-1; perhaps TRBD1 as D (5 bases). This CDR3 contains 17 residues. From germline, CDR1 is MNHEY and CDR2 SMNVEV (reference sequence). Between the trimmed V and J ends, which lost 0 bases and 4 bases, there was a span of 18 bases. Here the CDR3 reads CASSLSVGPSGPTEAFF. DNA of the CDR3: TGTGCCAGCAGTTTATCCGTAGGGCCCTCAGGGCCCACTGAAGCTTTCTTT.

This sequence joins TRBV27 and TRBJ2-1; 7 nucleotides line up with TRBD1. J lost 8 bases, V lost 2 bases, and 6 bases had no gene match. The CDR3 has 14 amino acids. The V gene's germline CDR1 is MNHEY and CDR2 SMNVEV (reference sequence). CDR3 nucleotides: TGTGCCAGCAGTTTAGGGGACAGCTGGGATGAGCAGTTCTTC. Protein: CASSLGDSWDEQFF.

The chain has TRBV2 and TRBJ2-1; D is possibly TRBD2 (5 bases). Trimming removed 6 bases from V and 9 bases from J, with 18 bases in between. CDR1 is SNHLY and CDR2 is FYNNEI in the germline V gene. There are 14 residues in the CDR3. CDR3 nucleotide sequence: TGTGCCAGCAGGCCCCGGACTGCCCAGTTTGAGCAGTTCTTC. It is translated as CASRPRTAQFEQFF.

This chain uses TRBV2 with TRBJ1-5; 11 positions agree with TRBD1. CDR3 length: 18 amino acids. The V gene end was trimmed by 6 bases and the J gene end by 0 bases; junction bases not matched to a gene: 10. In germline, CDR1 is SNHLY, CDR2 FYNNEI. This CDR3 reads CASSPFGQGAYSNQPQHF. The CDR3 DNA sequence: TGTGCCAGCAGCCCGTTTGGACAGGGGGCATATAGCAATCAGCCCCAGCATTTT.

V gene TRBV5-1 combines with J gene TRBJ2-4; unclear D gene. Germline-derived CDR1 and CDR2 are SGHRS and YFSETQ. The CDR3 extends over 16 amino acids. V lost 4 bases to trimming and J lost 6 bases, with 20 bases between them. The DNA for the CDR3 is TGCGCCAGCAGCCCAACCTCCCCACGAGGCGGAAACATTCAGTACTTC. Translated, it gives CASSPTSPRGGNIQYF.